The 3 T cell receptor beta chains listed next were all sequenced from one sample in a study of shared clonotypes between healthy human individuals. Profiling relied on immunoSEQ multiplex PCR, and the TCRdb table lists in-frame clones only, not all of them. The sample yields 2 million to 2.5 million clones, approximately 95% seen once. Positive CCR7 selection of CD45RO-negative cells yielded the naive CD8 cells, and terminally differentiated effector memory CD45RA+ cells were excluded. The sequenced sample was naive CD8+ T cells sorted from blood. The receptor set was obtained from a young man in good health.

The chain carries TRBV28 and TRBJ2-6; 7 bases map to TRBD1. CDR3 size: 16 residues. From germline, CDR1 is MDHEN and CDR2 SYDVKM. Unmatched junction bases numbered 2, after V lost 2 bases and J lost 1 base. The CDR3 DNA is TGTGCCAGCAGTTTACCACAGGGGTCTGGGGCCAACGTCCTGACTTTC. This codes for CASSLPQGSGANVLTF.

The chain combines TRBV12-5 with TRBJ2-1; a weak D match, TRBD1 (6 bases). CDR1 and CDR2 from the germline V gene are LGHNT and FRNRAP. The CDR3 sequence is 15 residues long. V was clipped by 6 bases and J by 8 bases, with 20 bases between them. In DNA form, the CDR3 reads TGTGCTAGTGGCAGGACGGGCCAGGGGATCTATGAGCAGTTCTTC. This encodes CASGRTGQGIYEQFF.

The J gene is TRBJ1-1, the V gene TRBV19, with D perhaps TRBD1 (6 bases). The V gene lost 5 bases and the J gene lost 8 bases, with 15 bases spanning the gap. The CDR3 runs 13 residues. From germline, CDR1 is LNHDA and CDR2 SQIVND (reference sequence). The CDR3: CASSLDTGTEAFF. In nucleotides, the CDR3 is TGTGCCAGTAGTCTTGATACCGGGACAGAAGCTTTCTTT.